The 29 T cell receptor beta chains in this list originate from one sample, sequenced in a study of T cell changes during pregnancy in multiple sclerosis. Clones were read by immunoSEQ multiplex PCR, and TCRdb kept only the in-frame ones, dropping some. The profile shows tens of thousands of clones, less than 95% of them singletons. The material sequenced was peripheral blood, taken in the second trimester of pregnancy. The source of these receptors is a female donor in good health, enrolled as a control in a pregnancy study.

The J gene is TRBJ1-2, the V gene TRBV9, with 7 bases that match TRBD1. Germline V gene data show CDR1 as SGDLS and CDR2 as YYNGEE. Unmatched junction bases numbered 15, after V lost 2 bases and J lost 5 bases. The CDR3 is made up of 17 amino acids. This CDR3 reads CASSVASMAGGTYGYTF. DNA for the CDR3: TGTGCCAGCAGCGTGGCGTCCATGGCAGGGGGGACGTATGGCTACACCTTC.

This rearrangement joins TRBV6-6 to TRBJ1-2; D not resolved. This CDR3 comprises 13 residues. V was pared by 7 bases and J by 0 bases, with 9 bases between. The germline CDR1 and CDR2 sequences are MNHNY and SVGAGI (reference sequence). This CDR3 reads CASMASPNYGYTF. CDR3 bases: TGTGCCAGCATGGCCTCACCTAACTATGGCTACACCTTC.

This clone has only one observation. In DNA, the CDR3 is TGTGCCAGCATCGGGGACAGGCTGAACACTGAAGCTTTCTTT. It encodes CASIGDRLNTEAFF. The chain joins TRBV6-1 to TRBJ1-1, with 8 positions matching TRBD1. The germline V gene encodes CDR1 MNHNS and CDR2 SASEGT. The ends lost 7 bases at V and 0 bases at J; junction bases unmatched: 4. The CDR3 has 14 amino acids.

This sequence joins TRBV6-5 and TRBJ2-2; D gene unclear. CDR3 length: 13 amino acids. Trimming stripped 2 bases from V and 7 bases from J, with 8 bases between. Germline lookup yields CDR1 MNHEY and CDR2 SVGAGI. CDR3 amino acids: CASSYDTSGELFF. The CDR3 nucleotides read TGTGCCAGCAGTTACGATACGAGCGGGGAGCTGTTTTTT.

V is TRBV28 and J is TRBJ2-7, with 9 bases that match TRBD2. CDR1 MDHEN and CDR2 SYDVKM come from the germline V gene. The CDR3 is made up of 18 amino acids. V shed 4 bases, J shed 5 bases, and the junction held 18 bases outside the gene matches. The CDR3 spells CASSSHSGLALSRNEQYF. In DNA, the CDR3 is TGTGCCAGCAGTTCTCATTCCGGACTAGCGCTCTCGAGGAACGAGCAGTACTTC.

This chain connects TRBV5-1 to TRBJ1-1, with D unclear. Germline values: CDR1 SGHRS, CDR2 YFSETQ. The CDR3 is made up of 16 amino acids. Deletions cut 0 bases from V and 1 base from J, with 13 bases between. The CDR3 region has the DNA TGCGCCAGCAGCTTGGCCAAAACTCGCGGGAACACTGAAGCTTTCTTT. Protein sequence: CASSLAKTRGNTEAFF. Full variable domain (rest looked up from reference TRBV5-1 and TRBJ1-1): KAGVTQTPRYLIKTRGQQVTLSCSPISGHRSVSWYQQTPGQGLQFLFEYFSETQRNKGNFPGRFSGRQFSNSRSEMNVSTLELGDSALYLCASSLAKTRGNTEAFFGQGTRLTVV.

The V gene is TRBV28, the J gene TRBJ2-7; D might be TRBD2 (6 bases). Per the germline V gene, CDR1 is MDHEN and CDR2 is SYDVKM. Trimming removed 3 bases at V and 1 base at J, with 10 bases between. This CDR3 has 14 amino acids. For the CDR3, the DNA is TGTGCCAGCAGTTTGATAGCGGTTTCCTACGAGCAGTACTTC. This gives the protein CASSLIAVSYEQYF.

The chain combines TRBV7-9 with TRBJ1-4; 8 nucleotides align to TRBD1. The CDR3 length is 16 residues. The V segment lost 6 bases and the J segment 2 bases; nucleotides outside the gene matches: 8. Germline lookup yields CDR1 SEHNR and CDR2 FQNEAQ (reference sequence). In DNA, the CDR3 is TGTGCCAGCAGAAAGACAGGGGTCAAGACTAATGAAAAACTGTTTTTT. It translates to CASRKTGVKTNEKLFF.

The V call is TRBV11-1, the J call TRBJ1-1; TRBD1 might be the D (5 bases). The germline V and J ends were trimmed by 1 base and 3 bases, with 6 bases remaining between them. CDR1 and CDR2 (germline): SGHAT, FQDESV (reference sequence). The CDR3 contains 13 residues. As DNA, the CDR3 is TGTGCCAGCAGCTTAGGGGGGGACACTGAAGCTTTCTTT. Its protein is CASSLGGDTEAFF.

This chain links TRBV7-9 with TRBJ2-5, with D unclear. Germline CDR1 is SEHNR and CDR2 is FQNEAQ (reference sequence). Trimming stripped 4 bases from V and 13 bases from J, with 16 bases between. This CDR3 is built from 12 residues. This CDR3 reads CASSSTVVRLYF. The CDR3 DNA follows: TGTGCCAGCAGCTCCACAGTAGTGCGTCTGTACTTC.

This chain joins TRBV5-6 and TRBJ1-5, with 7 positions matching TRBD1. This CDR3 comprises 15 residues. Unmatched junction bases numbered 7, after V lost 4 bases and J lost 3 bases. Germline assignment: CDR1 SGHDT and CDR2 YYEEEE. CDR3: CASSARTGDNQPQHF. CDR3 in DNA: TGTGCCAGCAGCGCCAGGACAGGCGACAATCAGCCCCAGCATTTT. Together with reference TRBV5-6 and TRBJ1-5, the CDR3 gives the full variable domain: DAGVTQSPTHLIKTRGQQVTLRCSPKSGHDTVSWYQQALGQGPQFIFQYYEEEERQRGNFPDRFSGHQFPNYSSELNVNALLLGDSALYLCASSARTGDNQPQHFGDGTRLSIL.

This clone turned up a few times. The CDR3 DNA follows: TGTGCCAGTACGACAGGGGTGGGCGGGGAGCTGTTTTTT. Amino acids: CASTTGVGGELFF. This chain joins TRBV19 and TRBJ2-2; TRBD1 matches 8 bases. Germline V gene data show CDR1 as LNHDA and CDR2 as SQIVND (reference sequence). V dropped 7 bases and J dropped 7; count of bases not matched to a gene: 5. The CDR3 extends over 13 amino acids. The full variable domain, in which reference TRBV19 and TRBJ2-2 provide the parts outside the CDR3, is DGGITQSPKYLFRKEGQNVTLSCEQNLNHDAMYWYRQDPGQGLRLIYYSQIVNDFQKGDIAEGYSVSREKKESFPLTVTSAQKNPTAFYLCASTTGVGGELFFGEGSRLTVL.

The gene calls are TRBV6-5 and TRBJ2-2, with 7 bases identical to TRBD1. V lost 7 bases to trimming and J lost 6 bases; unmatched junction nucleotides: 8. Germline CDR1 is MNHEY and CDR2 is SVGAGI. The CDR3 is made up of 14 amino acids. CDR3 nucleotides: TGTGCCAGCACCACAGGGGACAACGCCGGGGAGCTGTTTTTT. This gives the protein CASTTGDNAGELFF.

As DNA, the CDR3 is TGCAGTGCTGATTATACTTATGGCTACACCTTC. This encodes CSADYTYGYTF. J is TRBJ1-2 and V is TRBV20-1, with unresolved D. V was cut by 5 bases and J by 5 bases, with 9 bases left in between. Germline V gives CDR1 DFQATT, CDR2 SNEGSKA (reference sequence). The CDR3 sequence is 11 residues long.

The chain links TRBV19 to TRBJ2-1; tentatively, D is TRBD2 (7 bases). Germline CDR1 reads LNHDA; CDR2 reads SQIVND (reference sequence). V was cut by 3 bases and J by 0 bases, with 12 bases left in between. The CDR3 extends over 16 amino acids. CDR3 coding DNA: TGTGCCAGTAGTATCGGCGGGGGCCCCTCCTACAATGAGCAGTTCTTC. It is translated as CASSIGGGPSYNEQFF. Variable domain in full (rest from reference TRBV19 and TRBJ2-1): DGGITQSPKYLFRKEGQNVTLSCEQNLNHDAMYWYRQDPGQGLRLIYYSQIVNDFQKGDIAEGYSVSREKKESFPLTVTSAQKNPTAFYLCASSIGGGPSYNEQFFGPGTRLTVL.

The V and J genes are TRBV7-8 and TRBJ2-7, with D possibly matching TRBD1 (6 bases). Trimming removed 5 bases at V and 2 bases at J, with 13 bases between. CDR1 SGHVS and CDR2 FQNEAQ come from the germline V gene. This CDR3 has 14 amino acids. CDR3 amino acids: CASSARTDAYEQYF. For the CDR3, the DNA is TGTGCCAGCAGCGCCAGGACAGATGCCTACGAGCAGTACTTC.

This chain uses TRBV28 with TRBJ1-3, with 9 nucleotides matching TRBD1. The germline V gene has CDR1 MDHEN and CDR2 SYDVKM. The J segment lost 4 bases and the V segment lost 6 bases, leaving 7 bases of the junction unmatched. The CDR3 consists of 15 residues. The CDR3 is CASRKQGARGNTIYF. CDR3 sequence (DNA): TGTGCCAGCAGGAAACAGGGGGCAAGGGGAAACACCATATATTTT.

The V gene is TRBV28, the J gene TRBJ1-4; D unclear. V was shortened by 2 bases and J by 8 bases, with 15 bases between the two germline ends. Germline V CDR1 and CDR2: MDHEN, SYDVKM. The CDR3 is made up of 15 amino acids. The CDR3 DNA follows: TGTGCCAGCAGTTTAGTGGCGGGCAGATCCGAAAAACTGTTTTTT. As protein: CASSLVAGRSEKLFF.

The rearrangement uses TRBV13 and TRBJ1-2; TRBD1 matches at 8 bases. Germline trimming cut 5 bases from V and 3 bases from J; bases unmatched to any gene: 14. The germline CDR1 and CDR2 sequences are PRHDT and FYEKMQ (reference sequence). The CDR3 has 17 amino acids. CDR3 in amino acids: CASSPGQGWGRDYGYTF. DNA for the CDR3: TGTGCCAGCAGCCCCGGACAGGGATGGGGGAGAGACTATGGCTACACCTTC.

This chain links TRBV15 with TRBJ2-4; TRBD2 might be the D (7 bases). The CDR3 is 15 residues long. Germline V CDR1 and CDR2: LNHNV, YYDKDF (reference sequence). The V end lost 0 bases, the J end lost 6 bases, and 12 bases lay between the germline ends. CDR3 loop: CATSRDVGGPNIQYF. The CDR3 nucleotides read TGTGCCACCAGCAGAGATGTGGGGGGGCCAAACATTCAGTACTTC. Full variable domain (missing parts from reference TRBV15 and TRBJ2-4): DAMVIQNPRYQVTQFGKPVTLSCSQTLNHNVMYWYQQKSSQAPKLLFHYYDKDFNNEADTPDNFQSRRPNTSFCFLDIRSPGLGDTAMYLCATSRDVGGPNIQYFGAGTRLSVL.

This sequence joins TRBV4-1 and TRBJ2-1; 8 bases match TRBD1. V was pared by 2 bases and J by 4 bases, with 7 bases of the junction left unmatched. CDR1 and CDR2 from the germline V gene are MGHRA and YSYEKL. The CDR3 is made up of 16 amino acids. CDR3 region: CASSQTPGQEYNEQFF. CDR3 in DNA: TGCGCCAGCAGCCAAACCCCGGGACAGGAATACAATGAGCAGTTCTTC.

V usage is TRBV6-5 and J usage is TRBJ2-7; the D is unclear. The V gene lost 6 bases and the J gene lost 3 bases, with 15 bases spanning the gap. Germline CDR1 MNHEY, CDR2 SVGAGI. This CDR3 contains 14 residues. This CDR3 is CASSTPEAVYEQYF. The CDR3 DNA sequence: TGTGCCAGCAGCACCCCTGAGGCCGTCTACGAGCAGTACTTC.

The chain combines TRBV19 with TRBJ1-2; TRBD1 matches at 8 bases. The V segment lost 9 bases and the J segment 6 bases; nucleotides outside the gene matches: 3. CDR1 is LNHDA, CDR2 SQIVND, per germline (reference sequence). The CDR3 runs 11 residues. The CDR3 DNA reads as TGTGCCAGCTCGGACAGGGATGGCTACACCTTC. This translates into CASSDRDGYTF. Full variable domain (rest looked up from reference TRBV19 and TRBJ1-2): DGGITQSPKYLFRKEGQNVTLSCEQNLNHDAMYWYRQDPGQGLRLIYYSQIVNDFQKGDIAEGYSVSREKKESFPLTVTSAQKNPTAFYLCASSDRDGYTFGSGTRLTVV.

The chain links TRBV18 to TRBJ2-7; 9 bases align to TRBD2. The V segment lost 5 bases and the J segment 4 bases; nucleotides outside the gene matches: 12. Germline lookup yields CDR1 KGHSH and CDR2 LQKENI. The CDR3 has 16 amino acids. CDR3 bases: TGTGCCAGCTCATCTCGAAGCCTAGCGGGGATTTACGAGCAGTACTTC. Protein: CASSSRSLAGIYEQYF.

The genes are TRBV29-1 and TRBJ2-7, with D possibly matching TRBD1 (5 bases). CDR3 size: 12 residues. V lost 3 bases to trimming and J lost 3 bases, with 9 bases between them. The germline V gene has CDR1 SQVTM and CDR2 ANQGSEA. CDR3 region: CSVEAQGYEQYF. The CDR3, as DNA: TGCAGCGTTGAGGCTCAGGGCTACGAGCAGTACTTC.

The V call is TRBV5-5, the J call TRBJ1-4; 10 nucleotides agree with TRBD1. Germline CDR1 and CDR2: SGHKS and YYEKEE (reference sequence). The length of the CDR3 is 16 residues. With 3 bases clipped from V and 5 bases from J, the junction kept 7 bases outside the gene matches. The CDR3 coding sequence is TGTGCCAGCAGCTCCCTAATGGACAGGGGGAATGAAAAACTGTTTTTT. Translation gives CASSSLMDRGNEKLFF.

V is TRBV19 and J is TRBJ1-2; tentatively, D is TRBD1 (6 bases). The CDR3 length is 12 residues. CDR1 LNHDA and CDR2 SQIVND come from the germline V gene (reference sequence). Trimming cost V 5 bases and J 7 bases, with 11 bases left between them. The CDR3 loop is CASSRQGLGYTF. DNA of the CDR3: TGTGCCAGTAGTCGCCAGGGGCTTGGCTACACCTTC.

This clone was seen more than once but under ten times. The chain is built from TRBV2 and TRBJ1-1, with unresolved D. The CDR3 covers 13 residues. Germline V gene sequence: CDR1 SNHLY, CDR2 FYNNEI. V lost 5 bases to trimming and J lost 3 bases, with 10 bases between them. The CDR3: CASSTRRDTEAFF. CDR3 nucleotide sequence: TGTGCCAGCAGTACGAGGAGGGACACTGAAGCTTTCTTT.

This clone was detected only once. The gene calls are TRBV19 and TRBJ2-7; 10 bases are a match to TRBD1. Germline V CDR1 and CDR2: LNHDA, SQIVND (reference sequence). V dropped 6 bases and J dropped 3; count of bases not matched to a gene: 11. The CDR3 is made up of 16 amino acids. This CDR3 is CASSRQGAGTFYEQYF. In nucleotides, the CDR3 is TGTGCCAGTAGCCGACAGGGGGCGGGGACCTTCTACGAGCAGTACTTC.